Below, one T cell receptor (beta chain) is given with its context. The data were obtained in a study of blood T cell repertoires in COVID-19. Study context: Italy, Spain and the United States were the sources of the convalescent and acute COVID-19 samples. T cells, B-cell-depleted T cells, or PBMCs supplied cDNA or gDNA.

This CDR3 has 15 amino acids. CDR1 and CDR2 from the germline V gene are SNHLY and FYNNEI. The V end was cut by 6 bases, the J end by 0 bases, with 14 bases between. Original processing notes: For nucleated cells, counts were estimated from reference gene primer amplification. Generated by immunoSEQ multiplex PCR, the TCRdb table keeps only in-frame clones and is missing some. From that table come the V and J calls and clone size; the DNA was used to work out D and trimming. The table lists about 100,000 clones, around 87% of them singletons, with 11% in the top ten. The chain combines TRBV2 with TRBJ1-1, with D possibly matching TRBD1 (5 bases). This receptor was obtained from a woman in her thirties with acute or convalescent COVID-19. The material sequenced was peripheral blood. CDR3 region: CASSGSGLLNTEAFF. The CDR3 bases are TGTGCCAGCAGCGGTTCGGGACTCTTGAACACTGAAGCTTTCTTT.